This TCR beta chain is from a study of T cells in Graves' hyperthyroidism and ophthalmopathy. Study-wide points: Among thyroid clonotypes expanded above 0.001, most also appeared in blood. Separating ophthalmopathy from stable hyperthyroidism was achieved by a 13 V-J model.

Disease duration under 2 months; hyperthyroidism patients were aged 18 to 65. Points on this clonotype: The target antigen is unknown. One end of the junction fails to match germline, which may point to a read error.

The CDR3 is 10 residues long. The germline gives CDR1 KGHDR, CDR2 SFDVKD. There were TCR beta CDR3 regions amplified from RNA transcripts. HTBI primers were employed in a first-round RT-PCR of the TCR CDR3. TCRdb re-called the multiplex PCR reads through MiXCR, storing one row per CDR3 protein. The sample lists around 760,000 distinct CDR3 sequences, 30% to 40% occurring once. The genes are TRBV24-1 and TRBJ2-6; D is uncertain. Sequenced input: blood. The sequence derives from a woman between 40 and 55 years old with Graves' hyperthyroidism. CDR3 region: CATSDNGEAF. The CDR3 region has the DNA TGTGCCACCAGTGATAACGGTGAAGCTTTC.